The 16 T cell receptor beta chains below come from one sample, sequenced in a study of shared clonotypes between healthy human individuals. Cells designated naive CD8 were CD45RO-negative and were positively selected for CCR7, with terminally differentiated effector memory CD45RA+ cells excluded. Assay used: immunoSEQ multiplex PCR; TCRdb lists only in-frame clones, some missing. The table has about 2.1 million clones, roughly 95% seen once. Sequenced sample: naive CD8+ T cells from PBMCs. The receptor set was obtained from a man aged 18 to 29 in good health. Some clones in this sample may be carry-over from other donors' samples.

V usage is TRBV4-3 and J usage is TRBJ2-2; D tentatively fits TRBD1 or TRBD2 (5 bases each). CDR3 length: 17 amino acids. The V end was cut by 0 bases, the J end by 5 bases, with 16 bases between. Germline CDR1 LGHNA, CDR2 YSLEER. As DNA, the CDR3 is TGCGCCAGCAGCCAAGATTACCCCCCCTGGGGGACCGGGGAGCTGTTTTTT. Its protein product is CASSQDYPPWGTGELFF.

The rearrangement uses TRBV7-3 and TRBJ2-5; D is perhaps TRBD2 (5 bases). Germline-derived CDR1 and CDR2 are SGHTA and FQGTGA. V was cut by 5 bases and J by 4 bases, with 17 bases left in between. The CDR3 has 15 residues. This CDR3 reads CASSPAGSKLETQYF. In DNA form, the CDR3 reads TGTGCCAGCAGCCCTGCGGGCTCGAAACTAGAGACCCAGTACTTC.

This rearrangement joins TRBV28 to TRBJ1-1, with D uncertain. The germline V gene encodes CDR1 MDHEN and CDR2 SYDVKM. Trimming removed 1 base at V and 1 base at J, with 16 bases between. The CDR3 length is 17 residues. The CDR3 DNA reads as TGTGCCAGCAGTTTATTTACCTTGGGCGGAGGGAACACTGAAGCTTTCTTT. This translates into CASSLFTLGGGNTEAFF.

This chain joins TRBV7-9 and TRBJ2-2, with D maybe TRBD2 (7 bases). The CDR3 runs to 18 residues. V was pared by 4 bases and J by 3 bases, with 21 bases between. From germline, CDR1 is SEHNR and CDR2 FQNEAQ (reference sequence). CDR3 coding DNA: TGTGCCAGCAGCTCACCCCCAGGGGCGGGAGAATACACCGGGGAGCTGTTTTTT. It encodes CASSSPPGAGEYTGELFF.

This sequence joins TRBV29-1 and TRBJ2-7; TRBD1 agrees at 8 bases. The CDR3 loop spans 12 amino acids. Germline V lookup: CDR1 SQVTM, CDR2 ANQGSEA. Trimming took 7 bases from V and 5 from J; bases not matched to a gene: 7. The CDR3 DNA follows: TGCAGCGGTGGACAGGGAACGGACGAGCAGTACTTC. Encoded protein: CSGGQGTDEQYF.

This clone was seen a handful of times. Other nucleotide sequences from this sample produce the same CDR3. This rearrangement joins TRBV28 to TRBJ1-1; 8 bases match TRBD1. In germline, CDR1 is MDHEN, CDR2 SYDVKM. The CDR3 consists of 13 residues. J lost 5 bases, V lost 4 bases, and 3 bases had no gene match. In DNA, the CDR3 is TGTGCCAGCAGTTCCCACAGGGGGACTGAAGCTTTCTTT. Its translation is CASSSHRGTEAFF.

The chain uses TRBV7-9 and TRBJ2-3, with D possibly TRBD2 on 6 matching bases. The V gene lost 8 bases and the J gene lost 2 bases, with 17 bases spanning the gap. The CDR3 consists of 15 residues. CDR1 SEHNR and CDR2 FQNEAQ come from the germline V gene (reference sequence). This chain's CDR3 is CASRLSAGNTDTQYF. The DNA for the CDR3 is TGTGCCAGCCGACTTTCGGCGGGGAACACAGATACGCAGTATTTT.

The genes are TRBV27 and TRBJ1-5; D may be TRBD1 (6 bases). Germline V gene data show CDR1 as MNHEY and CDR2 as SMNVEV (reference sequence). V gave up 2 bases and J gave up 0 bases, with 11 bases separating them. This CDR3 contains 16 residues. CDR3 nucleotide sequence: TGTGCCAGCAGTTTAATGGGGGCAGGTAGCAATCAGCCCCAGCATTTT. Translation gives CASSLMGAGSNQPQHF.

The rearrangement joins TRBV2 to TRBJ1-4; D ambiguous. Germline V gives CDR1 SNHLY, CDR2 FYNNEI. V lost 6 bases to trimming and J lost 0 bases, with 11 bases between them. There are 15 residues in the CDR3. CDR3 DNA sequence: TGTGCCAGCAGCCCAGGACGGTCAACTAATGAAAAACTGTTTTTT. Translation: CASSPGRSTNEKLFF. Full variable domain (remainder filled in from reference TRBV2 and TRBJ1-4): EPEVTQTPSHQVTQMGQEVILRCVPISNHLYFYWYRQILGQKVEFLVSFYNNEISEKSEIFDDQFSVERPDGSNFTLKIRSTKLEDSAMYFCASSPGRSTNEKLFFGSGTQLSVL.

This chain joins TRBV13 and TRBJ1-5; D gene ambiguous. The ends were cut back, 2 bases at V and 2 bases at J, with 10 bases in the middle. CDR1 PRHDT and CDR2 FYEKMQ come from the germline V gene (reference sequence). The CDR3 has 15 amino acids. CDR3 nucleotides: TGTGCCAGCAGCTTAAGGGAAGAAGGCAATCAGCCCCAGCATTTT. Encoded protein: CASSLREEGNQPQHF.

This chain links TRBV7-9 with TRBJ2-5; D is ambiguous. This CDR3 comprises 12 residues. Trimming cost V 8 bases and J 6 bases, with 13 bases left between them. Germline CDR1 SEHNR, CDR2 FQNEAQ (reference sequence). As DNA, the CDR3 is TGTGCCAGCGGCACGAATCCGAAGACCCAGTACTTC. Amino acids: CASGTNPKTQYF.

The rearrangement links TRBV19 to TRBJ1-5, with D possibly being TRBD1 (6 bases). V was shortened by 5 bases and J by 6 bases, with 20 bases between the two germline ends. There are 16 residues in the CDR3. In germline, CDR1 is LNHDA, CDR2 SQIVND (reference sequence). The CDR3 is CASSATTGILGQPQHF. The CDR3 region has the DNA TGTGCCAGTAGTGCAACAACAGGGATCTTGGGTCAGCCCCAGCATTTT.

The rearrangement links TRBV30 to TRBJ1-5, with TRBD1 as a possible D gene (5 bases). Germline lookup yields CDR1 GTSNPN and CDR2 SVGIG (reference sequence). V lost 2 bases and J lost 2, with 13 bases in between. This CDR3 is built from 15 residues. CDR3 residues: CAWSTIGVGNQPQHF. The DNA for the CDR3 is TGTGCCTGGAGTACGATAGGGGTGGGCAATCAGCCCCAGCATTTT. Filled out from reference TRBV30 and TRBJ1-5, the complete variable domain reads SQTIHQWPATLVQPVGSPLSLECTVEGTSNPNLYWYRQAAGRGLQLLFYSVGIGQISSEVPQNLSASRPQDRQFILSSKKLLLSDSGFYLCAWSTIGVGNQPQHFGDGTRLSIL.

J is TRBJ2-1 and V is TRBV6-5, with 9 nucleotides matching TRBD1. V gave up 5 bases and J gave up 9 bases; unmatched junction bases: 11. The CDR3 totals 15 residues. Per the germline V gene, CDR1 is MNHEY and CDR2 is SVGAGI. The CDR3 reads CASSTPGQGLFEQFF. The CDR3 bases are TGTGCCAGCAGTACGCCGGGACAGGGTCTGTTTGAGCAGTTCTTC.

The chain uses TRBV27 and TRBJ2-2; D might be TRBD1 (5 bases). Germline CDR1 reads MNHEY; CDR2 reads SMNVEV (reference sequence). CDR3 length: 14 residues. Trimming took 11 bases from V and 7 from J, leaving 20 bases between them. The CDR3 region is CASGPRVGGGELFF. DNA of the CDR3: TGTGCCTCCGGGCCCAGGGTCGGTGGCGGGGAGCTGTTTTTT.

The chain uses TRBV5-1 and TRBJ2-7; 7 nucleotides match TRBD2. Germline values: CDR1 SGHRS, CDR2 YFSETQ. The CDR3 consists of 14 residues. Germline trimming cut 3 bases from V and 0 bases from J; bases unmatched to any gene: 3. CDR3 loop: CASSWGGGSYEQYF. In DNA, the CDR3 is TGCGCCAGCAGCTGGGGCGGGGGCTCCTACGAGCAGTACTTC.